This section outlines one TCR beta chain sequence together with its context. The target antigen is unknown. The source of the sample is a study of shared clonotypes between healthy human individuals. Study-wide background: A couple of women and a few men aged 18 to 49 served as donors.

Memory CD4+ cells were the fraction left after CD45RA+ naive selection. In germline, CDR1 is MDHEN, CDR2 SYDVKM. V was clipped by 5 bases and J by 8 bases, with 18 bases between them. CDR3 size: 14 residues. Assay: immunoSEQ multiplex PCR; the TCRdb copy retains only in-frame clones and omits some. The repertoire has 2 million to 3 million clones, over 85% of them found once; the top ten carry about 0.38%. Study conclusions and caveats: Shared clonotypes: approximately 5% naive CD4, around 3.7% naive CD8, about 2.5% memory CD4, 0.4% to 0.45% memory CD8. Shared clonotypes across all four donors exceeded non-shared ones in generation probability.

This clonotype was obtained from a man aged 18 to 29 in good health. Some clones in this sample may be carry-over from other donors' samples. Sequencing was performed on naive CD4+ T cells from PBMCs. Noted subset: CD45RA+ positively selected. The chain uses TRBV28 and TRBJ1-2, with unresolved D. CDR3 loop: CASSSSPRKRGYTF. The CDR3 bases are TGTGCCAGCAGTAGTTCCCCTAGGAAGAGGGGCTACACCTTC.